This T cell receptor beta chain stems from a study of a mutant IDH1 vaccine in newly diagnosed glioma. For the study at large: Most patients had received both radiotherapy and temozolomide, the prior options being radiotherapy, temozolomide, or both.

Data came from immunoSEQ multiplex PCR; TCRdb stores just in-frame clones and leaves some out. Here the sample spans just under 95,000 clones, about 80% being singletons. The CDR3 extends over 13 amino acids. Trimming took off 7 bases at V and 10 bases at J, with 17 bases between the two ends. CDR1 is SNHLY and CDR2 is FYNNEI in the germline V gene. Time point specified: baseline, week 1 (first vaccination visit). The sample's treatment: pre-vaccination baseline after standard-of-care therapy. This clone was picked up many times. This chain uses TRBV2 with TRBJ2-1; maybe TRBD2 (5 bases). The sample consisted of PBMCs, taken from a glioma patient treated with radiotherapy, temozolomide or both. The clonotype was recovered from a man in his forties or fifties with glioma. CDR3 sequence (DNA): TGTGCCAGCAACCTGGACTTCCGGAAAGAGCAGTTCTTC. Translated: CASNLDFRKEQFF.